This T cell receptor (beta chain) was profiled in a study of identical twins. TCRdb reprocessed the 5' RACE reads via MiXCR and lists one record per CDR3 protein. The sample records around 140,000 distinct CDR3 sequences, approximately 4% being singletons. In its sample, this clonotype was seen many times. The CDR3 length is 15 residues. Trimming took 0 bases from V and 1 from J, leaving 10 bases between them. Germline CDR1 is SGHRS and CDR2 is YFSETQ. Specimen: memory T cells sorted from blood. The V call is TRBV5-1, the J call TRBJ2-5, with unresolved D. The sequence derives from a man younger than 30 in good health. The CDR3 loop reads CASSLGSSPQETQYF. For the CDR3, the DNA is TGCGCCAGCAGCTTGGGGTCGAGTCCCCAAGAGACCCAGTACTTC.